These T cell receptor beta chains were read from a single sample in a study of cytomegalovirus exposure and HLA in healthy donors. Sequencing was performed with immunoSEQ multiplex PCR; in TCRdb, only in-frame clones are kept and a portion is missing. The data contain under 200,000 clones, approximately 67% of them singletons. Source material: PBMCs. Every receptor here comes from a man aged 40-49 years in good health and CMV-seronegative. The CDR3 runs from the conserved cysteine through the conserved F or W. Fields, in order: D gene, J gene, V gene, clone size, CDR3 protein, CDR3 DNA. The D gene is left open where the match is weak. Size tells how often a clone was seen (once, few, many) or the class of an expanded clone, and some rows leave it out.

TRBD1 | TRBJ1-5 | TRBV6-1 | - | CASSATGGDHSNQPQHF | TGTGCCAGCAGTGCGACAGGGGGGGACCATAGCAATCAGCCCCAGCATTTT
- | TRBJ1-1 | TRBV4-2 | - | CASSQGPPGGLLSEAFF | TGTGCCAGCAGCCAAGGACCCCCGGGGGGGCTTCTCTCTGAAGCTTTCTTT
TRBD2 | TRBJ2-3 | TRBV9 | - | CASSLPGGGADTQYF | TGTGCCAGCAGCCTACCGGGGGGAGGCGCAGATACGCAGTATTTT
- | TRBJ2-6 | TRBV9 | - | CASSLGRGANVLTF | TGTGCCAGCAGCTTAGGCAGGGGGGCCAACGTCCTGACTTTC
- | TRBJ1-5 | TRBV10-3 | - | CAIRTGEGQPQHF | TGTGCCATCAGGACGGGGGAAGGTCAGCCCCAGCATTTT
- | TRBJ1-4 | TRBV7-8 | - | CASSLAYGEGEKLFF | TGTGCCAGCAGCTTAGCCTACGGGGAGGGAGAAAAACTGTTTTTT
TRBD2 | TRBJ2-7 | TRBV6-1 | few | CASSESSGRYF | TGTGCCAGCAGTGAATCCAGCGGGAGATACTTC
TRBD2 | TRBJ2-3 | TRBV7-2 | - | CASSAGLAGGTDTQYF | TGTGCCAGCAGTGCGGGACTAGCTGGAGGCACAGATACGCAGTATTTT
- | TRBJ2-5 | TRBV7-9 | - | CASSLHSQTQYF | TGTGCCAGCAGCTTGCACAGCCAGACCCAGTACTTC
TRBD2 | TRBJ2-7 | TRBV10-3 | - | CAISDKSGGSSYEQYF | TGTGCCATCAGTGATAAGAGTGGCGGGAGTTCCTACGAGCAGTACTTC
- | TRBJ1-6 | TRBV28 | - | CASTRGGAGNSPLHF | TGTGCCAGCACAAGGGGGGGGGCGGGTAATTCACCCCTCCACTTT
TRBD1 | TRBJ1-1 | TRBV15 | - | CATSSDRSRTEAFF | TGTGCCACCAGTTCGGACAGGTCAAGAACTGAAGCTTTCTTT
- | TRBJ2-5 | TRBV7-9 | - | CASSLAGQGGQETQYF | TGTGCCAGCAGCTTAGCGGGTCAGGGCGGCCAAGAGACCCAGTACTTC
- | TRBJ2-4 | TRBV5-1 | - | CASSLTGLAKNIQYF | TGCGCCAGCAGCTTAACAGGGCTAGCCAAAAACATTCAGTACTTC
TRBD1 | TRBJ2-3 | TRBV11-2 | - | CASSQDRGPTDTQYF | TGTGCCAGCAGCCAGGACAGGGGGCCCACAGATACGCAGTATTTT
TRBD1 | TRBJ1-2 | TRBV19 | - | CASSTGGSHLNYGYTF | TGTGCCAGTAGCACAGGGGGCTCCCATCTCAACTATGGCTACACCTTC
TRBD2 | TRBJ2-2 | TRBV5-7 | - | CASSFGTSEFLGTGELFF | TGTGCCAGCAGCTTCGGGACTAGCGAGTTCTTGGGGACCGGGGAGCTGTTTTTT
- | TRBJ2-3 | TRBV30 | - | CAWLRQETLSTDTQYF | TGTGCCTGGTTAAGACAGGAGACCCTTAGCACAGATACGCAGTATTTT
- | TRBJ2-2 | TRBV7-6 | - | CASSLVSRPGELFF | TGTGCCAGCAGCTTAGTGTCCAGGCCCGGGGAGCTGTTTTTT
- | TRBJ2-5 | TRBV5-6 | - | CASSWQGGETQYF | TGTGCCAGCAGCTGGCAGGGTGGAGAGACCCAGTACTTC
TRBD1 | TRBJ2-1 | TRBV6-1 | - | CASRRQGPYNEQFF | TGTGCCAGCAGGCGACAGGGGCCCTACAATGAGCAGTTCTTC
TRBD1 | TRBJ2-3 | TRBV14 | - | CASSLRTGGASDTQYF | TGTGCCAGCAGCCTAAGGACAGGGGGTGCCTCGGATACGCAGTATTTT
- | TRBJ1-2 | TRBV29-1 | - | CSVGGEHNGGYTF | TGCAGCGTTGGAGGAGAACATAACGGTGGCTACACCTTC
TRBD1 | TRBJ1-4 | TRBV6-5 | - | CASSWGQGDEKLFF | TGTGCCAGCAGTTGGGGACAGGGAGATGAAAAACTGTTTTTT
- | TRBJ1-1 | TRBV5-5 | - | CASSLSGSGGTEAFF | TGTGCCAGCAGCCTGTCTGGGTCGGGTGGGACTGAAGCTTTCTTT
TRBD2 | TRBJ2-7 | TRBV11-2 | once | CASSPLGGTYEQYF | TGTGCCAGCAGCCCCCTGGGGGGGACCTACGAGCAGTACTTC
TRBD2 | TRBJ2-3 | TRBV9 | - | CASSEGLAGGVADTQYF | TGTGCCAGCAGCGAGGGACTAGCGGGAGGGGTAGCAGATACGCAGTATTTT
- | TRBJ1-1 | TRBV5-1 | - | CASSFGGRGGNTEAFF | TGCGCCAGCAGCTTTGGGGGGAGGGGCGGGAACACTGAAGCTTTCTTT
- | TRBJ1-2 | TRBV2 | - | CASSDGGAGVF | TGTGCCAGCAGTGATGGGGGGGCAGGCGTCTTC
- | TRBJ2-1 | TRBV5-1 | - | CASSLALEGAYNEQFF | TGCGCCAGCAGCTTGGCCTTGGAGGGGGCATACAATGAGCAGTTCTTC
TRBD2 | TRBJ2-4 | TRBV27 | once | CASSLGTSGRGFLAKNIQYF | TGTGCCAGCAGTTTAGGAACTAGCGGGAGGGGGTTTCTAGCCAAAAACATTCAGTACTTC
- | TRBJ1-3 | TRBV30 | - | CAWNSGSGNTIYF | TGTGCCTGGAATTCCGGCTCTGGAAACACCATATATTTT
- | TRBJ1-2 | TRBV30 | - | CAWFRDYGYTF | TGTGCCTGGTTCAGGGACTATGGCTACACCTTC
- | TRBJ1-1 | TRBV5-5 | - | CASSLVSVGGARTEAFF | TGTGCCAGCAGCTTGGTTTCAGTCGGGGGGGCCCGAACTGAAGCTTTCTTT
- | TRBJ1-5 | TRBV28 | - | CATGKRQSNQPQHF | TGTGCCACTGGTAAAAGACAGTCCAATCAGCCCCAGCATTTT
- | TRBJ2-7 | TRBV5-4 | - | CASSPRAGESSYEQYF | TGTGCCAGCAGCCCCCGGGCAGGGGAGTCTTCTTACGAGCAGTACTTC
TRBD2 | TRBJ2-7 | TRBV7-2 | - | CASSPRGGVSYEQYF | TGTGCCAGCAGCCCCCGCGGGGGGGTATCCTACGAGCAGTACTTC
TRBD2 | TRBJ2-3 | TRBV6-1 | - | CASSETSGGVGDTQYF | TGTGCCAGCAGTGAGACTAGCGGGGGGGTGGGAGATACGCAGTATTTT
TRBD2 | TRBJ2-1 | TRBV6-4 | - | CASSEGLAGYNEQFF | TGTGCCAGCAGTGAAGGACTAGCAGGTTACAATGAGCAGTTCTTC
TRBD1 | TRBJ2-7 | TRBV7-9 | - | CATAGGDRGPYEQYF | TGTGCAACAGCAGGGGGGGACAGGGGGCCTTACGAGCAGTACTTC
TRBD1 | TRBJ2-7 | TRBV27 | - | CASRITTGPYEQYF | TGTGCCAGCAGGATCACGACAGGGCCCTACGAGCAGTACTTC
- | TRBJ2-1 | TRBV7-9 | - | CSSSLQNNEQFF | TGTTCCAGCAGCTTACAGAACAATGAGCAGTTCTTC